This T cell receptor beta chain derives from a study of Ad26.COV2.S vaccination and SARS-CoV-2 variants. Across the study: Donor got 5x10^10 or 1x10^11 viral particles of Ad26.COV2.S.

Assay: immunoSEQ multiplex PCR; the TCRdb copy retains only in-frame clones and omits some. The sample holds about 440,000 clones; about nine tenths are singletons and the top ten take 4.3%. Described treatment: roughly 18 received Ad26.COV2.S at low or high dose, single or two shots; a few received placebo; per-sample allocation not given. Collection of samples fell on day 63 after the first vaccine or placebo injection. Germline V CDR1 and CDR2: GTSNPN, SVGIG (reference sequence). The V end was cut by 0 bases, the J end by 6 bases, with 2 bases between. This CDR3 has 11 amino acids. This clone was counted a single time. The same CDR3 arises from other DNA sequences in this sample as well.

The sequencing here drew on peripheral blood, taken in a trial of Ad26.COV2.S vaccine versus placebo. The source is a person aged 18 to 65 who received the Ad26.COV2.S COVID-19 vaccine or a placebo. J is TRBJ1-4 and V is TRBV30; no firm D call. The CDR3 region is CAWSVDEKLFF. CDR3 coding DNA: TGTGCCTGGAGTGTAGATGAAAAACTGTTTTTT. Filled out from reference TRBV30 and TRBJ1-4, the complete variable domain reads SQTIHQWPATLVQPVGSPLSLECTVEGTSNPNLYWYRQAAGRGLQLLFYSVGIGQISSEVPQNLSASRPQDRQFILSSKKLLLSDSGFYLCAWSVDEKLFFGSGTQLSVL.